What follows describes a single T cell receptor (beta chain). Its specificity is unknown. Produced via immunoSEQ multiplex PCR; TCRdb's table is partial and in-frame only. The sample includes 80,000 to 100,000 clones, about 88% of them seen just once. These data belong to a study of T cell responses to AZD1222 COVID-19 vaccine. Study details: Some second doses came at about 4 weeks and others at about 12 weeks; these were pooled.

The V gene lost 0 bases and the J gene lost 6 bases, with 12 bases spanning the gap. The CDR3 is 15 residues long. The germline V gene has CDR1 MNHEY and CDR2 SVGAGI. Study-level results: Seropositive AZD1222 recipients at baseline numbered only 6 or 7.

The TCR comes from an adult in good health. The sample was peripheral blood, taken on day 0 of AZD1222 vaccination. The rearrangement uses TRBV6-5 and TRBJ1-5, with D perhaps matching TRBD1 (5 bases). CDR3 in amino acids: CASSYSLGGGQPQHF. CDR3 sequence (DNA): TGTGCCAGCAGTTACTCCCTGGGGGGGGGTCAGCCCCAGCATTTT.